Listed below are T cell receptor beta chains from one sample, sequenced in a study of blood T cell repertoires in COVID-19. Repertoires were generated with immunoSEQ multiplex PCR, while TCRdb's copy carries only in-frame clones and drops some. The sample shows a few hundred thousand clones, 75% to 90% of them seen only once. The specimen was peripheral blood. These receptors originate from a woman aged 55-69 years with COVID-19, enrolled during active disease. CDR3s include the opening cysteine and the closing phenylalanine or tryptophan. Fields, in order: clone size, V gene, CDR3 protein. Clone size is shown for a subset of rows, as once, few, many or a class of expanded clone.

many TRBV20-1 CSASGAWGQADYGYTF
. TRBV6-2/TRBV6-3 CASSYYRQETQYF
. TRBV4-2 CASSHSPGAYNEQFF
. TRBV5-1 CASMKGESTDTQYF
once TRBV5-4 CASSRQGPTYEQYF
. TRBV11-3 CASSRRQGDYGYTF
. TRBV6-5 CASSPKTGGDYEQYF
. TRBV7-2 CASSLGGYYNSPLHF
once TRBV6-2/TRBV6-3 CASSYSYSHSGANVLTF
. TRBV6-5 CASRELTDTEAFF
. TRBV6-2/TRBV6-3 CASSDYRVLGKLFF
. TRBV6-5 CASSYLTSSSDTQYF
. TRBV11-2 CASSFTGNTEAFF
. TRBV4-2 CASSQDAAGGILAKNIQYF
. TRBV2 CASSSGGTAYNEQFF
. TRBV27 CASSLSPQGATEAFF
. TRBV19 CASSMVLSGNYGYTF
. TRBV5-4 CASSLGGQGGTEAFF
once TRBV11-1 CASSLSPNEQFF
. TRBV18 CASSPPTGANYGYTF
. TRBV10-1 CASRAAGDGTEAFF
. TRBV7-3 CASSLNSGSETQYF
. TRBV7-9 CASSPSGQGVGYTF
. TRBV28 CASRTPGQGYEQYF
. TRBV3-1/TRBV3-2 CASSNPLSYRDEAFF
once TRBV5-1 CASSLGLSPGEELFF
few TRBV7-8 CASSRGGNLQETQYF
. TRBV23-1 CASSLFPGKRYEQYF
. TRBV29-1 CSVEEVRNTQYF
. TRBV11-3 CATARGTGFTGELFF
. TRBV5-1 CASSLGQGAGELFF
. TRBV7-2 CASSGGSNTGELFF
. TRBV5-4 CASSPAPREDEKLFF
once TRBV3-1/TRBV3-2 CASSQFLADEQFF
. TRBV2 CASRDETGGILDTIYF
once TRBV6-1 CASSEGVTSGQETQYF
. TRBV24-1 CATSDGTADTQYF
. TRBV6-5 CASSRDRAGNTIYF
. TRBV13 CASSYEGLAGGKWYNEQFF
. TRBV19 CASTRELTAGGNSPLHF
. TRBV10-1 CASSEGTGVSDTQYF
. TRBV3-1/TRBV3-2 CASSQVEGVRTDTQYF
. TRBV24-1 CATSDHSGLGHTQYF
. TRBV4-2 CASSQDRATNYGYTF
. TRBV27 CASSLGREAFF
. TRBV7-6 CASSLGGDDKGYTF
. TRBV2 CASSTDRDREETQYF
. TRBV30 CASRDSPTLHF
. TRBV12-3/TRBV12-4 CASSRSGRDEAFF
. TRBV5-1 CASSLAPSDRALSSYGYTF
. TRBV5-4 CASSLGAGQNLYGYTF
once TRBV19 CASSIVSGSTHNEQFF
once TRBV6-6 CASSYSPGTYEQYF
. TRBV18 CASSPPSSGNSPLHF
. TRBV27 CASSLFRGTEAFF
. TRBV19 CASSIVPGLAVYEQYF
. TRBV5-6 CASSLGQVALINYGYTF
. TRBV7-2 CASSLGANTEAFF
. TRBV19 CASNRGKVSNSNQPQHF
. TRBV4-1 CASSHRRGRSRPFFYGYTF